This T cell receptor (beta chain) is from a study of technical replicates of blood from a handful of donors. Assay: immunoSEQ multiplex PCR; the TCRdb copy retains only in-frame clones and omits some. The table shows 14,000 or so clones, with roughly four fifths occurring only once. The CDR3 totals 18 residues. CDR1 is SQVTM and CDR2 is ANQGSEA in the germline V gene. V was shortened by 3 bases and J by 2 bases, with 25 bases between the two germline ends. This receptor was taken from a human donor in good health. Sequenced input: PBMCs. The chain combines TRBV29-1 with TRBJ1-1, with D possibly TRBD1 on 5 matching bases. CDR3 sequence reads: CSVDPDWGPTVGNTEAFF. CDR3 nucleotides: TGCAGCGTTGATCCCGATTGGGGCCCGACAGTTGGCAACACTGAAGCTTTCTTT.